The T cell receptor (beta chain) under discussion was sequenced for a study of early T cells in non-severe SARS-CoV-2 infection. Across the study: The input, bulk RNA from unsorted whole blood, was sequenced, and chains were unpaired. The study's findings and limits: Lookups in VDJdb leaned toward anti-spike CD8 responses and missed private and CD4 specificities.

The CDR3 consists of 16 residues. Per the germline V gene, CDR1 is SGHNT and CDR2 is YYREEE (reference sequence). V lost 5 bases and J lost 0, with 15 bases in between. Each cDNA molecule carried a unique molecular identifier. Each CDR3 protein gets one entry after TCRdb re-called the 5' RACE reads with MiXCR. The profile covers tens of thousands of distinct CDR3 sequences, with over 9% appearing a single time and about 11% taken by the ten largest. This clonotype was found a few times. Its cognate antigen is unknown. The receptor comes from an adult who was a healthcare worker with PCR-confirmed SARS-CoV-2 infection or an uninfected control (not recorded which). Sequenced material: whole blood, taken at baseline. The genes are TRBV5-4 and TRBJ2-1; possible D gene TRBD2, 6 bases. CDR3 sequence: CASRLRSGDSYNEQFF. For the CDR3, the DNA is TGTGCCAGCAGGCTCCGGTCGGGGGACTCCTACAATGAGCAGTTCTTC.